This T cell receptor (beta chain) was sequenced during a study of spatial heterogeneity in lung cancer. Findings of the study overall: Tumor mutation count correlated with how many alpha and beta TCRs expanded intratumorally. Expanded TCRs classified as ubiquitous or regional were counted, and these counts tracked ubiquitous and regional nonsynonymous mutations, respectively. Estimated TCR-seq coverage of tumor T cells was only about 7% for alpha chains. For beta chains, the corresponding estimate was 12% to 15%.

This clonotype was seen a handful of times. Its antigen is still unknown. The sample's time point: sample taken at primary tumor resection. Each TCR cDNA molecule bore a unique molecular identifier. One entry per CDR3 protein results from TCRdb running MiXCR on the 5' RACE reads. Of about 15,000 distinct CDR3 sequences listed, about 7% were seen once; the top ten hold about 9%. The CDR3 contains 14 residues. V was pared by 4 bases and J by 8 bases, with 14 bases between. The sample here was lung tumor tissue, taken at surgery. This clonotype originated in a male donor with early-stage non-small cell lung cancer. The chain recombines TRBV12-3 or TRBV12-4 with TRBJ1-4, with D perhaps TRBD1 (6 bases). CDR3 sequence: CASSSQGNWEKLFF. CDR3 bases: TGTGCCAGCAGTTCTCAGGGGAACTGGGAAAAACTGTTTTTT.